The 31 T cell receptor beta chains in this list originate from one sample, sequenced in a study of chemoradiotherapy in HPV16-positive cancers. Generated by immunoSEQ multiplex PCR, the TCRdb table keeps only in-frame clones and is missing some. The sample yields fewer than 5,000 clones, around 72% seen once. The sample in question was tumor tissue, obtained from a patient who underwent chemoradiotherapy. The receptors here all came from a human donor with HPV-associated anogenital cancer.

The chain employs TRBV30 and TRBJ2-3, with a weak D call TRBD1 (5 bases). In germline, CDR1 is GTSNPN, CDR2 SVGIG (reference sequence). The CDR3 has 13 residues. The V end was cut by 0 bases, the J end by 9 bases, with 13 bases between. Here the CDR3 reads CAWSVQDPRTQYF. The CDR3 DNA reads TGTGCCTGGAGTGTACAGGACCCCAGAACGCAGTATTTT. Using reference TRBV30 and TRBJ2-3 for the parts outside the CDR3, the full variable domain is SQTIHQWPATLVQPVGSPLSLECTVEGTSNPNLYWYRQAAGRGLQLLFYSVGIGQISSEVPQNLSASRPQDRQFILSSKKLLLSDSGFYLCAWSVQDPRTQYFGPGTRLTVL.

This chain links TRBV21-1 with TRBJ2-1; the table's TRBD2 call for D was not verified on the DNA. TRBV21-1 is classified as a pseudogene. The CDR3 contains 14 residues. As DNA, the CDR3 is TGTGCCAGAAGAGCGGGGAGCTCCTACAATGAGCAGTTCTTC. Its translation: CARRAGSSYNEQFF.

The chain joins TRBV27 to TRBJ2-1; maybe TRBD2 (6 bases). The CDR3 runs 14 residues. Germline loops: CDR1 MNHEY, CDR2 SMNVEV (reference sequence). V lost 6 bases to trimming and J lost 8 bases, with 17 bases between them. As DNA, the CDR3 is TGTGCCAGCAGGACTAGTTTCGAGGGCTATGAGCAGTTCTTC. This encodes CASRTSFEGYEQFF.

This chain uses TRBV7-2 with TRBJ2-3; D is ambiguous. The CDR3 has 14 amino acids. The V gene lost 1 base and the J gene lost 3 bases, with 8 bases spanning the gap. Germline V lookup: CDR1 SGHTA, CDR2 FQGNSA. The DNA of the CDR3 is TGTGCCAGCAGCTTAGGCCCCAGGACAGATACGCAGTATTTT. Translating gives CASSLGPRTDTQYF.

This clone has only one observation. The CDR3 sequence: CASSFSSGNTIYF. The CDR3 DNA sequence: TGTGCCAGCAGCTTTAGCTCTGGAAACACCATATATTTT. The chain employs TRBV5-4 and TRBJ1-3; no reliable D call. The CDR3 covers 13 residues. Trimming stripped 2 bases from V and 0 bases from J, with 3 bases between. Germline V lookup: CDR1 SGHNT, CDR2 YYREEE (reference sequence).

This clone was observed a handful of times. V gene TRBV4-2 combines with J gene TRBJ2-7; 7 positions match TRBD2. The CDR3 runs 16 residues. The junction had 7 bases not matched to a gene; V was cut back by 2 bases and J by 0 bases. CDR1 and CDR2 (germline): LGHNA, YNFKEQ. CDR3 protein: CASSQIQTSSSYEQYF. For the CDR3, the DNA is TGTGCCAGCAGCCAAATTCAGACTAGCTCCTCCTACGAGCAGTACTTC.

V gene TRBV29-1 combines with J gene TRBJ2-1, with 10 bases lining up with TRBD2. CDR1 and CDR2 from the germline V gene are SQVTM and ANQGSEA. V lost 7 bases and J lost 14; bases outside the gene matches: 8. The CDR3 is made up of 11 amino acids. The CDR3 DNA is TGCAGCGCCCTGCTAGCGGGGGATGAGTTCTTC. Protein sequence: CSALLAGDEFF.

The chain uses TRBV5-4 and TRBJ2-3, with D uncertain. There are 14 residues in the CDR3. In germline, CDR1 is SGHNT, CDR2 YYREEE (reference sequence). V lost 4 bases and J lost 3, with 12 bases in between. CDR3 in amino acids: CASSPTLVTDTQYF. Here the CDR3 DNA reads TGTGCCAGCAGCCCCACTCTCGTTACAGATACGCAGTATTTT.

This CDR3 is CASSVLAGGGDTQYF. The DNA for the CDR3 is TGTGCCAGCAGCGTACTAGCGGGAGGGGGAGATACGCAGTATTTT. The gene calls are TRBV9 and TRBJ2-3; the match to TRBD2 covers 12 bases. With 1 base clipped from V and 5 bases from J, the junction kept 2 bases outside the gene matches. The germline V gene has CDR1 SGDLS and CDR2 YYNGEE. This CDR3 has 15 residues.

The J gene is TRBJ2-3, the V gene TRBV12-5; TRBD2 aligns across 12 bases. The junction had 7 bases not matched to a gene; V was cut back by 4 bases and J by 2 bases. This CDR3 region has 17 residues. Germline lookup yields CDR1 LGHNT and CDR2 FRNRAP. The DNA for the CDR3 is TGTGCTAGTGGTTCGGGGACTAGCGGGTCCTCCACAGATACGCAGTATTTT. It is translated as CASGSGTSGSSTDTQYF.

The rearrangement links TRBV29-1 to TRBJ1-1, with D maybe TRBD1 (5 bases). Trimming pared 7 bases from V and 9 bases from J, leaving 15 bases between. The CDR3 totals 11 residues. In germline, CDR1 is SQVTM, CDR2 ANQGSEA. The CDR3 reads CSGGLGSKAFF. As DNA, the CDR3 is TGCAGCGGGGGGTTGGGTTCGAAAGCTTTCTTT.

V gene TRBV5-1 combines with J gene TRBJ1-2; 9 nucleotides align to TRBD1. The CDR3 is 15 amino acids. Germline V gene data show CDR1 as SGHRS and CDR2 as YFSETQ. The trim removed 4 bases at V and 2 bases at J, leaving 6 bases unmatched. The CDR3 sequence: CASSPGTGLNYGYTF. Written as DNA, the CDR3 is TGCGCCAGCAGCCCGGGGACAGGGCTGAACTATGGCTACACCTTC.

This clone was counted a few times. This chain links TRBV19 with TRBJ1-2; no definite D call. This CDR3 comprises 12 residues. The V end was cut by 5 bases, the J end by 8 bases, with 12 bases between. Germline V CDR1 and CDR2: LNHDA, SQIVND (reference sequence). In DNA form, the CDR3 reads TGTGCCAGTAGTCCGCGGGAAGGCGGCTACACCTTC. It encodes CASSPREGGYTF.

This clone showed up just a few times. CDR3 bases: TGTGCCAACAACAGGGGAGAAACTGAAGCTTTCTTT. The encoded protein is CANNRGETEAFF. The chain carries TRBV21-1 and TRBJ1-1; the table's D call, TRBD1, has no DNA check behind it. TRBV21-1 is reported as a pseudogene. The CDR3 loop spans 12 amino acids.

This clone occurred a few times. CDR3 loop: CASSGQGAGTEAFF. The CDR3 bases are TGTGCCAGCAGTGGACAGGGGGCTGGCACTGAAGCTTTCTTT. The genes are TRBV5-6 and TRBJ1-1, with 11 positions matching TRBD1. Trimming at V came to 5 bases and at J to 4 bases, leaving 4 bases not matched to a gene. The CDR3 spans 14 residues. Germline V gene sequence: CDR1 SGHDT, CDR2 YYEEEE. Full variable domain (outside the CDR3, taken from reference TRBV5-6 and TRBJ1-1): DAGVTQSPTHLIKTRGQQVTLRCSPKSGHDTVSWYQQALGQGPQFIFQYYEEEERQRGNFPDRFSGHQFPNYSSELNVNALLLGDSALYLCASSGQGAGTEAFFGQGTRLTVV.

J is TRBJ2-1 and V is TRBV5-5; no clear D. The CDR3 covers 11 residues. Trimming removed 6 bases at V and 4 bases at J, with 5 bases between. CDR1 is SGHKS and CDR2 is YYEKEE in the germline V gene (reference sequence). This CDR3 is CASNIYNEQFF. CDR3 sequence (DNA): TGTGCCAGCAACATATACAATGAGCAGTTCTTC.

This chain links TRBV27 with TRBJ2-3; 9 bases line up with TRBD2. V gave up 3 bases and J gave up 4 bases; unmatched junction bases: 5. The CDR3 runs to 15 residues. Per germline, CDR1 MNHEY and CDR2 SMNVEV (reference sequence). CDR3 protein: CASSFMVAGADTQYF. In DNA form, the CDR3 reads TGTGCCAGCAGTTTTATGGTAGCGGGGGCAGATACGCAGTATTTT.

J is TRBJ2-6 and V is TRBV4-3; 8 nucleotides line up with TRBD1. J lost 6 bases, V lost 5 bases, and 6 bases had no gene match. This CDR3 region has 15 residues. Germline V CDR1 and CDR2: LGHNA, YSLEER. This chain's CDR3 is CASSKGQGEANVLTF. CDR3 nucleotide sequence: TGCGCCAGCAGCAAAGGACAGGGCGAGGCCAACGTCCTGACTTTC.

This chain joins TRBV9 and TRBJ1-2; D remains ambiguous. CDR3 length: 18 amino acids. From germline, CDR1 is SGDLS and CDR2 YYNGEE. V gave up 4 bases and J gave up 2 bases, with 24 bases separating them. The CDR3 is CASSPPLRTQLGNYGYTF. DNA for the CDR3: TGTGCCAGCAGCCCCCCCCTAAGGACGCAATTGGGGAACTATGGCTACACCTTC.

This rearrangement joins TRBV2 to TRBJ1-5; D is undetermined. V was trimmed by 2 bases and J by 4 bases, leaving 9 bases between them. Germline V gene sequence: CDR1 SNHLY, CDR2 FYNNEI. The CDR3 contains 14 residues. The DNA of the CDR3 is TGTGCCAGCAGTGAACTTAGTAGGAATCAGCCCCAGCATTTT. Translation: CASSELSRNQPQHF.

The V gene is TRBV4-1, the J gene TRBJ1-2, with D tentatively TRBD1 (5 bases). Germline CDR1 reads MGHRA; CDR2 reads YSYEKL. The ends were cut back, 0 bases at V and 8 bases at J, with 13 bases in the middle. CDR3 size: 14 residues. The CDR3 coding sequence is TGCGCCAGCAGCCAAGATTTGGGGGAGGTCGGCTACACCTTC. It yields the protein CASSQDLGEVGYTF.

The chain recombines TRBV7-9 with TRBJ2-3; the D gene is possibly TRBD2 (7 bases). This CDR3 is 16 amino acids long. The germline gives CDR1 SEHNR, CDR2 FQNEAQ (reference sequence). V lost 1 base, J lost 1 base, and 12 bases lay in between. The CDR3 sequence: CASSLGGGGGTDTQYF. Here the CDR3 DNA reads TGTGCCAGCAGCTTAGGCGGGGGCGGTGGCACAGATACGCAGTATTTT.

This clone was recorded a few times. The chain carries TRBV30 and TRBJ1-3; D not certain. V lost 1 base, J lost 4 bases, and 5 bases lay in between. The CDR3 spans 12 residues. Germline V lookup: CDR1 GTSNPN, CDR2 SVGIG (reference sequence). The CDR3 DNA sequence: TGTGCCTGGAGTGGGGTCGGAAACACCATATATTTT. This codes for CAWSGVGNTIYF.

The chain links TRBV5-4 to TRBJ2-5; possible D gene TRBD2, 6 bases. In germline, CDR1 is SGHNT, CDR2 YYREEE (reference sequence). The CDR3 is 13 residues long. With 4 bases removed from V and 5 bases from J, the gap between germline ends came to 12 bases. The CDR3 protein is CASSPPGVETQYF. CDR3 DNA sequence: TGTGCCAGCAGCCCGCCGGGAGTGGAGACCCAGTACTTC.

The chain combines TRBV29-1 with TRBJ2-7, with TRBD2 matching over 16 bases. The CDR3 is made up of 17 amino acids. The trim removed 0 bases at V and 6 bases at J, leaving 8 bases unmatched. Germline CDR1 is SQVTM and CDR2 is ANQGSEA. The CDR3 spells CSVEDGGGTSGRGEQYF. The DNA for the CDR3 is TGCAGCGTTGAAGATGGGGGAGGGACTAGCGGGAGGGGCGAGCAGTACTTC.

Written as DNA, the CDR3 is TGTGCCAGCAGTCAGGGGGCGCTTGCCTCTGGGGCCAACGTCCTGACTTTC. Amino acids: CASSQGALASGANVLTF. The chain recombines TRBV7-6 with TRBJ2-6; 8 bases are shared with TRBD1. The CDR3 is 17 amino acids. Per germline, CDR1 SGHVS and CDR2 FNYEAQ. V was pared by 6 bases and J by 0 bases, with 7 bases of the junction left unmatched.

This sequence joins TRBV11-2 and TRBJ1-6; TRBD1 aligns across 8 bases. The germline V gene has CDR1 SGHAT and CDR2 FQNNGV. CDR3 size: 14 residues. V gave up 1 base and J gave up 9 bases; unmatched junction bases: 2. CDR3 sequence reads: CASSLAGGGSPLHF. CDR3 sequence (DNA): TGTGCCAGCAGCTTAGCAGGGGGCGGTTCACCCCTCCACTTT.

This chain links TRBV9 with TRBJ2-5, with TRBD2 matching over 7 bases. This CDR3 contains 16 residues. In germline, CDR1 is SGDLS, CDR2 YYNGEE. V shed 0 bases, J shed 5 bases, and the junction held 10 bases outside the gene matches. This CDR3 reads CASSVDLSWGGETQYF. The CDR3 coding sequence is TGTGCCAGCAGCGTAGACTTAAGTTGGGGAGGGGAGACCCAGTACTTC.

The chain links TRBV18 to TRBJ2-2; 7 positions match TRBD1. The junction had 9 bases not matched to a gene; V was cut back by 0 bases and J by 5 bases. Germline V gene data show CDR1 as KGHSH and CDR2 as LQKENI. This CDR3 spans 17 amino acids. The CDR3 protein is CASSPPLRTGTTGELFF. The CDR3 DNA reads TGTGCCAGCTCACCACCTCTTAGGACAGGTACTACCGGGGAGCTGTTTTTT.

The chain joins TRBV18 to TRBJ1-2; TRBD1 matches 8 bases. Germline V gene sequence: CDR1 KGHSH, CDR2 LQKENI. J was trimmed by 3 bases and V by 4 bases; bases with no gene match: 1. The CDR3 covers 13 residues. The CDR3 nucleotides read TGTGCCAGCTCACTGGACAGGGACTATGGCTACACCTTC. Residues: CASSLDRDYGYTF.

This clone came up once. The chain couples TRBV10-3 to TRBJ1-5; weak D call: TRBD1 (5 bases). V lost 3 bases and J lost 5, with 11 bases in between. The CDR3 is 14 amino acids. Looked up from germline, CDR1 is ENHRY and CDR2 is SYGVKD. Written as DNA, the CDR3 is TGTGCCATCAGTGAAATGGGAGGGGATCAGCCCCAGCATTTT. Encoded protein: CAISEMGGDQPQHF.